The next 15 T cell receptor beta chains were all read from a single sample in a study of blood T cells in healthy people across ages. A second PCR, run for about 7 to 11 cycles, used a sample-barcoded 5' primer plus a J-beta primer mix. TCRdb analysed the 5' RACE reads with MiXCR anew, one entry per CDR3 protein. The sample includes over 600,000 distinct CDR3 sequences, roughly 46% of them seen just once. Sequenced sample: blood. These receptor sequences come from a man at least 80 years old in good health.

This chain uses TRBV21-1 with TRBJ1-5; no check of the table's D call, TRBD1, against the DNA was made. TRBV21-1 represents a pseudogene. The CDR3 is 15 residues long. The CDR3 reads CASSRGTGSCQPQHF. The CDR3 DNA sequence: TGTGCCAGCAGCAGGGGGACAGGGAGTTGTCAGCCCCAGCATTTT.

This chain connects TRBV11-2 to TRBJ2-5; D not certain. The CDR3 spans 15 residues. Trimming took 0 bases from V and 11 from J, leaving 19 bases between them. From germline, CDR1 is SGHAT and CDR2 FQNNGV. Here the CDR3 reads CASSLDPQFVREQYF. The CDR3 DNA reads TGTGCCAGCAGCTTAGACCCCCAATTCGTGAGAGAGCAGTACTTC. Using reference TRBV11-2 and TRBJ2-5 for the parts outside the CDR3, the full variable domain is EAGVAQSPRYKIIEKRQSVAFWCNPISGHATLYWYQQILGQGPKLLIQFQNNGVVDDSQLPKDRFSAERLKGVDSTLKIQPAKLEDSAVYLCASSLDPQFVREQYFGPGTRLLVL.

The CDR3 DNA sequence: TGTGCCAGCAGCTTCCTCGGGACTAGCGGGAGGTCCTACAATGAGCAGTTCTTC. It specifies CASSFLGTSGRSYNEQFF. The rearrangement links TRBV5-5 to TRBJ2-1; 15 bases map to TRBD2. This CDR3 region has 18 residues. The germline gives CDR1 SGHKS, CDR2 YYEKEE (reference sequence). The trim removed 2 bases at V and 1 base at J, leaving 4 bases unmatched.

This clonotype was seen more than once but under ten times. The V and J genes are TRBV12-3 or TRBV12-4 and TRBJ2-7; 10 nucleotides agree with TRBD1. CDR3 size: 14 residues. The V and J ends lost 5 bases and 5 bases, in that order; junction bases with no gene match: 6. CDR3 DNA sequence: TGTGCCAGCAGTATCTGGGACAGGGGCAACGAGCAGTACTTC. Its protein is CASSIWDRGNEQYF.

In its sample, this clonotype was seen a few times. The chain employs TRBV7-9 and TRBJ2-3; D is unresolved. This CDR3 has 17 residues. From germline, CDR1 is SEHNR and CDR2 FQNEAQ (reference sequence). With 5 bases removed from V and 1 base from J, the gap between germline ends came to 19 bases. CDR3 amino acids: CASSRHAGGTGTDTQYF. Written as DNA, the CDR3 is TGTGCCAGCAGCAGACACGCAGGCGGAACCGGCACAGATACGCAGTATTTT.

The sample holds a few counts of this clonotype. The V call is TRBV20-1, the J call TRBJ2-3; D remains unclear. Germline V lookup: CDR1 DFQATT, CDR2 SNEGSKA (reference sequence). The CDR3 runs 11 residues. The V gene lost 6 bases and the J gene lost 0 bases, with 4 bases spanning the gap. The CDR3 DNA reads as TGCAGTGCCCCAAGCACAGATACGCAGTATTTT. The encoded protein is CSAPSTDTQYF.

The rearrangement links TRBV5-1 to TRBJ1-1, with D perhaps matching TRBD1 (5 bases). Per germline, CDR1 SGHRS and CDR2 YFSETQ. This CDR3 contains 14 residues. V lost 2 bases and J 1 base, leaving 9 bases between the germline ends. The CDR3 sequence: CASSLQVSNTEAFF. As DNA, the CDR3 is TGCGCCAGCAGCTTACAGGTTTCGAACACTGAAGCTTTCTTT.

This clonotype was detected only once. The chain is built from TRBV12-3 or TRBV12-4 and TRBJ2-1; D possibly corresponds to TRBD1 (5 bases). V was shortened by 5 bases and J by 12 bases, with 14 bases between the two germline ends. CDR3 length: 12 amino acids. This CDR3 reads CASSPTVSRQFF. The CDR3 DNA sequence: TGTGCCAGCAGTCCGACAGTGAGCAGGCAGTTCTTC.

This clonotype came up once. This chain joins TRBV28 and TRBJ1-1; D is ambiguous. The CDR3 covers 14 residues. Trimming removed 6 bases from V and 4 bases from J, with 15 bases in between. Germline CDR1 reads MDHEN; CDR2 reads SYDVKM. The CDR3 loop reads CASSTEHRGTEAFF. CDR3 DNA sequence: TGTGCCAGCAGCACCGAACACCGGGGCACTGAAGCTTTCTTT.

This clonotype showed up just a few times. The chain carries TRBV15 and TRBJ2-5; no clear D gene. The CDR3 has 15 residues. The ends were cut back, 0 bases at V and 5 bases at J, with 13 bases in the middle. Germline CDR1 reads LNHNV; CDR2 reads YYDKDF (reference sequence). CDR3 nucleotide sequence: TGTGCCACCAGCAGAGATAGGCAACCCACGGAGACCCAGTACTTC. Translating gives CATSRDRQPTETQYF.

Only a few counts were recorded for this clonotype. The chain is built from TRBV7-2 and TRBJ2-6; unclear D gene. Germline V lookup: CDR1 SGHTA, CDR2 FQGNSA. The CDR3 sequence is 17 residues long. Trimming removed 1 base at V and 0 bases at J, with 10 bases between. CDR3 bases: TGTGCCAGCAGCTTAGTTCCCCCGGGCTCTGGGGCCAACGTCCTGACTTTC. Encoded protein: CASSLVPPGSGANVLTF.

The sample holds a few counts of this clonotype. This rearrangement joins TRBV11-3 to TRBJ2-7, with 12 bases aligning to TRBD1. The V gene end was trimmed by 5 bases and the J gene end by 7 bases; junction bases not matched to a gene: 6. The CDR3 runs 14 residues. Per germline, CDR1 SGHNT and CDR2 YENEEA. This chain's CDR3 is CASSPRDRGQEQYF. The CDR3 bases are TGTGCCAGCAGCCCACGGGACAGGGGGCAAGAGCAGTACTTC.

Note on this clonotype: Germline is not matched at one junction end, which may reflect a read error. V is TRBV5-6 and J is TRBJ2-1; 10 bases map to TRBD2. The DNA end is more similar to TRBJ2-7, so the J call may be wrong. Germline V gene lookup returns CDR1 SGHDT and CDR2 YYEEEE. The CDR3 sequence is 16 residues long. The CDR3 DNA reads TGTGTCAGCAGCTTGGAACTAGCGGGGCTATTCAACGAGCAGTACTTC. It codes for CVSSLELAGLFNEQYF.

The chain recombines TRBV5-1 with TRBJ1-1; D is ambiguous. The CDR3 consists of 14 residues. Trimming took 7 bases from V and 4 from J, leaving 17 bases between them. CDR1 and CDR2 from the germline V gene are SGHRS and YFSETQ. In DNA form, the CDR3 reads TGCGCCAGCCGATCAAGGGCTACGGGCACTGAAGCTTTCTTT. This codes for CASRSRATGTEAFF.

The chain employs TRBV9 and TRBJ2-7; D unclear. The J call is in doubt because the DNA end fits TRBJ2-5 better. The CDR3 loop spans 15 amino acids. The germline CDR1 and CDR2 sequences are SGDLS and YYNGEE. Written as DNA, the CDR3 is TGTGCCAGCAGCCCCTCAGACTGGTTCGGGGAGACCCAGTACTTC. Its translation: CASSPSDWFGETQYF.